The 3 T cell receptor beta chains presented below share a single source sample, sequenced in a study of blood T cell repertoires in COVID-19. Some clones are missing from TCRdb's copy, which holds only in-frame ones; the method was immunoSEQ multiplex PCR. In the table there are roughly 290,000 clones, about 80% of which are singletons. Specimen: peripheral blood. The receptors were gathered from a person in their 70s with COVID-19, enrolled during active disease.

The sample holds a few counts of this clone. CDR3 protein: CASSLTGRMGGYTF. CDR3 nucleotide sequence: TGTGCCAGTAGTCTGACAGGGAGGATGGGTGGCTACACCTTC. The rearrangement joins TRBV19 to TRBJ1-2; TRBD1 matches at 7 bases. Germline trimming cut 5 bases from V and 7 bases from J; bases unmatched to any gene: 10. Germline CDR1 LNHDA, CDR2 SQIVND (reference sequence). The CDR3 has 14 amino acids.

This chain joins TRBV9 and TRBJ1-2; TRBD1 matches 7 bases. Germline CDR1 reads SGDLS; CDR2 reads YYNGEE. V shed 2 bases and J 5 bases; nucleotides not matched to a gene: 6. There are 14 residues in the CDR3. The CDR3 sequence: CASSVTQGSYGYTF. The CDR3 nucleotides are TGTGCCAGCAGCGTGACACAGGGGAGTTATGGCTACACCTTC.

V and J are TRBV14 and TRBJ2-7, with a tentative D call TRBD1 (6 bases). The CDR3 has 16 amino acids. Germline-derived CDR1 and CDR2 are SGHDN and FVKESK. Trimming removed 4 bases at V and 1 base at J, with 17 bases between. The CDR3 region has the DNA TGTGCCAGCAGCCGCGGACAGCTTCCAATTTCCTACGAGCAGTACTTC. It yields the protein CASSRGQLPISYEQYF.